The source of this TCR beta chain is a study of blood T cell repertoires in COVID-19. Turning to the study itself: T cells, B-cell-depleted T cells, or PBMCs supplied cDNA or gDNA.

The germline gives CDR1 SNHLY, CDR2 FYNNEI. Trimming removed 6 bases from V and 0 bases from J, with 9 bases in between. This CDR3 region has 14 residues. Per the original methods: Counts of nucleated cells, estimated from reference gene primer amplification, were obtained. Data came from immunoSEQ multiplex PCR; TCRdb stores just in-frame clones and leaves some out. V and J calls plus clone size are reproduced from that table; the DNA served to infer D and trimming. This table holds more than 50,000 clones, 90% found once. The V and J genes are TRBV2 and TRBJ2-1, with D hard to call. This sequence was found in a woman in her thirties or forties with active COVID-19. Material for sequencing was peripheral blood. This chain's CDR3 is CASRSDSSYNEQFF. For the CDR3, the DNA is TGTGCCAGCAGGAGCGATAGCTCCTACAATGAGCAGTTCTTC.